The text below deals with one T cell receptor (beta chain). Its antigen is still unknown. The V gene lost 0 bases and the J gene lost 0 bases, with 12 bases spanning the gap. Germline V gene lookup returns CDR1 LGHNA and CDR2 YSLEER. The CDR3 length is 17 residues. TCRdb's copy holds only in-frame clones and misses some; the assay was immunoSEQ multiplex PCR. The sample records roughly 30,000 clones, 85% to 95% being singletons. Sampling times: baseline, cycle 4 day 1, cycle 7 day 1. The sample comes from a study of OX40 agonist ivuxolimab in advanced cancers. Looking at the study overall: The dose-escalation group included hepatocellular carcinoma, melanoma, renal cell carcinoma and head and neck cancer. Study-level points and caveats: At 0.1 to 3.0 mg/kg, CD4+ and CD8+ blood T cells expanded clonally by week 6.

The material was CD4+ or CD8+ T cells sorted from blood, obtained in a trial of the OX40 agonist ivuxolimab. The chain uses TRBV4-3 and TRBJ2-1, with D hard to call. The origin of this receptor is an adult with an advanced solid tumor such as melanoma, head and neck, liver or kidney cancer. Here the CDR3 reads CASSQDPALSSYNEQFF. The CDR3 DNA sequence: TGCGCCAGCAGCCAAGATCCGGCTTTGAGCTCCTACAATGAGCAGTTCTTC.